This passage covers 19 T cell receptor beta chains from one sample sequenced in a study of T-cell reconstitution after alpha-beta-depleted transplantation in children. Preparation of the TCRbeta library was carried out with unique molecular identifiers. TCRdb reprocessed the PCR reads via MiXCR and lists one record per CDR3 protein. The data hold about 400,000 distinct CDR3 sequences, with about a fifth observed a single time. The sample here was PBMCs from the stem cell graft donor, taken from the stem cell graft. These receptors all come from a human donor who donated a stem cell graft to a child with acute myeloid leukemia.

CDR3 in amino acids: CASSSKLAGVLETQYF. CDR3 coding DNA: TGTGCCAGCAGCTCTAAACTAGCGGGAGTGCTAGAGACCCAGTACTTC. V gene TRBV7-2 combines with J gene TRBJ2-5; 11 bases align to TRBD2. The germline V gene encodes CDR1 SGHTA and CDR2 FQGNSA. The CDR3 runs to 16 residues. Trimming took 4 bases from V and 4 from J; bases not matched to a gene: 8.

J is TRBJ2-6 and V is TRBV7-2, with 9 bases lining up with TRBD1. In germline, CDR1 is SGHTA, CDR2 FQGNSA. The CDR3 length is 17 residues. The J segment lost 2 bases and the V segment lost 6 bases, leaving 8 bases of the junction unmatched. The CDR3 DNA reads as TGTGCCAGCAGTCAACAGGGGGCGGGAACTGGGGCCAACGTCCTGACTTTC. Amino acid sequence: CASSQQGAGTGANVLTF. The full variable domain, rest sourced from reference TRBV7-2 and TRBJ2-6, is GAGVSQSPSNKVTEKGKDVELRCDPISGHTALYWYRQSLGQGLEFLIYFQGNSAPDKSGLPSDRFSAERTGGSVSTLTIQRTQQEDSAVYLCASSQQGAGTGANVLTFGAGSRLTVL.

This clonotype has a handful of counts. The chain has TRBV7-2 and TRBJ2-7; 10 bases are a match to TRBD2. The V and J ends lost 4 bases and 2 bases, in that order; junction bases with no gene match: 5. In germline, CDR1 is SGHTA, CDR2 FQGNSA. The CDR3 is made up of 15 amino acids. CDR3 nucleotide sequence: TGTGCCAGCAGCTCTAGCGGGAGCAGGGCCTACGAGCAGTACTTC. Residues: CASSSSGSRAYEQYF.

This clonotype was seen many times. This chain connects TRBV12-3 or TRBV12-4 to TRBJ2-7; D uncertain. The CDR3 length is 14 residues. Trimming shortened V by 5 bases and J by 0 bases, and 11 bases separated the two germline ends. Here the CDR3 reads CASSRTFPSYEQYF. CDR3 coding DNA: TGTGCCAGCAGTCGGACCTTCCCCTCCTACGAGCAGTACTTC.

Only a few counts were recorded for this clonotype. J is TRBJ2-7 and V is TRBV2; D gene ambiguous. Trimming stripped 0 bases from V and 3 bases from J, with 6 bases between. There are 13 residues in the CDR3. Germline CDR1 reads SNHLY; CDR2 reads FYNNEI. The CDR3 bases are TGTGCCAGCAGTGAAGCGGTAGACTACGAGCAGTACTTC. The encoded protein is CASSEAVDYEQYF.

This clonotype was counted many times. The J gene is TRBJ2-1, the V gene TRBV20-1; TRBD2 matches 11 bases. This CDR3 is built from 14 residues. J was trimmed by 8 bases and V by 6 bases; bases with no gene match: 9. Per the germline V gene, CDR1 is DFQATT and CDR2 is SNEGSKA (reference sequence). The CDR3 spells CSALGLAGRDEQFF. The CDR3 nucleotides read TGCAGTGCGCTTGGACTAGCGGGCCGGGATGAGCAGTTCTTC.

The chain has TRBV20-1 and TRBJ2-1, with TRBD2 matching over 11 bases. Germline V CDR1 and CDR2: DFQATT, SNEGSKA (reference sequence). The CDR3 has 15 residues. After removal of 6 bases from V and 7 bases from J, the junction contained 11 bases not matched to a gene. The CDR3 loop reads CSANINSGGGNEQFF. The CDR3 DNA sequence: TGCAGTGCCAACATCAATAGCGGGGGGGGGAATGAGCAGTTCTTC.

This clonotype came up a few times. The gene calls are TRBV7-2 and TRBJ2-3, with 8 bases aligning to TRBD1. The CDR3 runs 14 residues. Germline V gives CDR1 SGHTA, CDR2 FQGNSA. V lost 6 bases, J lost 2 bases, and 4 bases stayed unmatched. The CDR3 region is CASRQGVSTDTQYF. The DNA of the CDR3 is TGTGCCAGCAGACAGGGGGTCTCCACAGATACGCAGTATTTT.

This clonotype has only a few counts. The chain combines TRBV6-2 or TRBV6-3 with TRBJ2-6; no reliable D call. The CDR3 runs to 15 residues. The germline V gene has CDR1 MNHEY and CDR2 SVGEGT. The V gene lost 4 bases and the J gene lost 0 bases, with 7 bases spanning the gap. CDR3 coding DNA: TGTGCCAGCAGTTCATCAGTCTCTGGGGCCAACGTCCTGACTTTC. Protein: CASSSSVSGANVLTF.

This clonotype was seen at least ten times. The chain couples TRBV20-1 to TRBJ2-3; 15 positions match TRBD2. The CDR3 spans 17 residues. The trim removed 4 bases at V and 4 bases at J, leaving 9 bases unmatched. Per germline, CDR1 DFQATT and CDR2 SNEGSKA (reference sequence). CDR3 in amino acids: CSATRTSGRARADTQYF. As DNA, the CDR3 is TGCAGTGCTACGAGGACTAGCGGGAGGGCCAGGGCAGATACGCAGTATTTT.

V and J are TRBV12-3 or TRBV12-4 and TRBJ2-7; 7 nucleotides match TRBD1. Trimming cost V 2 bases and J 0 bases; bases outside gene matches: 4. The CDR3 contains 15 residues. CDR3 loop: CASSLKQGSSYEQYF. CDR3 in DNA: TGTGCCAGCAGTTTAAAACAGGGGAGCTCCTACGAGCAGTACTTC.

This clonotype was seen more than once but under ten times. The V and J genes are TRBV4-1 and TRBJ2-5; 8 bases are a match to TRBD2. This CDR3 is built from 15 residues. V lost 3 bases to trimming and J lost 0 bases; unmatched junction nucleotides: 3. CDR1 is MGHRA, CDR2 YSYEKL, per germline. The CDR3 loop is CASSQTSVYQETQYF. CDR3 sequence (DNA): TGCGCCAGCAGCCAGACTAGCGTGTACCAAGAGACCCAGTACTTC.

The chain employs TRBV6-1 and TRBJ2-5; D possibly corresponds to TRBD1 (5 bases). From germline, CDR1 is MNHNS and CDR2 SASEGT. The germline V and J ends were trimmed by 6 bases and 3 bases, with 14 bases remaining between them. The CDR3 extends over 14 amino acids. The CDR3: CASSGLGAKETQYF. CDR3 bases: TGTGCCAGCAGCGGGCTTGGGGCTAAAGAGACCCAGTACTTC.

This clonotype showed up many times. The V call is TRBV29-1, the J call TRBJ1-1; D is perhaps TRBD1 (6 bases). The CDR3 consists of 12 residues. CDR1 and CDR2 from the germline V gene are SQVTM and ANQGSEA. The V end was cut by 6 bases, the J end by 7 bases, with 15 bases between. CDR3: CSVGPGAGEAFF. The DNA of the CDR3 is TGCAGCGTGGGGCCGGGGGCTGGTGAAGCTTTCTTT.

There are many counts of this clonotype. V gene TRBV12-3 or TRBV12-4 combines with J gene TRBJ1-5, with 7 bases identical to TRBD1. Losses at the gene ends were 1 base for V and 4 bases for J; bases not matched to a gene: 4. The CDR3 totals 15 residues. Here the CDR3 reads CASSLEAGGNQPQHF. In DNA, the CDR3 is TGTGCCAGCAGTTTAGAGGCAGGGGGAAATCAGCCCCAGCATTTT.

The CDR3 sequence: CATSGRDYPYNEQFF. The CDR3 coding sequence is TGTGCCACCAGTGGAAGGGACTACCCCTACAATGAGCAGTTCTTC. The J gene is TRBJ2-1, the V gene TRBV24-1, with 7 bases aligning to TRBD2. CDR3 length: 15 residues. Germline loops: CDR1 KGHDR, CDR2 SFDVKD. J gave up 2 bases and V 5 bases, and 5 bases lay outside the gene matches.

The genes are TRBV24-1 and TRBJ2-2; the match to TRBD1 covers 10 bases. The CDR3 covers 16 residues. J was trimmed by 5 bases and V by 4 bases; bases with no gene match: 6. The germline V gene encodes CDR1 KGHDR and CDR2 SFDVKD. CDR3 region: CATSDPDRGLTGELFF. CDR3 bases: TGTGCCACCAGTGACCCAGACAGGGGGCTAACCGGGGAGCTGTTTTTT.

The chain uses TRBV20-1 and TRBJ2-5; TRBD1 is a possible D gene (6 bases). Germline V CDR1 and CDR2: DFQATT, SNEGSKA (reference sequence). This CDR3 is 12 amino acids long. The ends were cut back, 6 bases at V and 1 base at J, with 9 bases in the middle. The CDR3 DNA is TGCAGTGCCGGGACACGCCAAGAGACCCAGTACTTC. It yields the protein CSAGTRQETQYF.

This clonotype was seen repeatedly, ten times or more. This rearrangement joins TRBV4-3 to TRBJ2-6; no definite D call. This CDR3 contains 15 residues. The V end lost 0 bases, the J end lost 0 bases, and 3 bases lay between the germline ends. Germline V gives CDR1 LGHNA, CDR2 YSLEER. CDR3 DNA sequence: TGCGCCAGCAGCCAAGAAAGCTCTGGGGCCAACGTCCTGACTTTC. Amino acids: CASSQESSGANVLTF.